These T cell receptor beta chains were read from a single sample in a study of OX40 agonist ivuxolimab in advanced cancers. Only in-frame clones appear in the TCRdb table, and some are missing; sequencing was by immunoSEQ multiplex PCR. The data hold roughly 70,000 clones, with around 80% observed a single time. The material was CD4+ or CD8+ T cells sorted from blood, obtained in a trial of the OX40 agonist ivuxolimab. These receptors came from an adult with an advanced solid tumor such as melanoma, head and neck, liver or kidney cancer. CDR3s include the opening cysteine and the closing phenylalanine or tryptophan. D genes are given only for firm matches. Size is omitted from some rows. Given values are once, few, many or a class for expanded clones.

>TRBJ2-1|.|.|TRBV6-1
TGTGCCAGCAGTGAAGCGGAGCAGAGTAGCTCCTACAATGAGCAGTTCTTC
CASSEAEQSSSYNEQFF
>TRBJ2-7|TRBD2|.|TRBV6-1
TGTGCCAGCAGTGAGGGCGGGGGAGTCTACGAGCAGTACTTC
CASSEGGGVYEQYF
>TRBJ2-1|TRBD1|.|TRBV5-1
TGCGCCAGCAGCTTGCGAGGGGGCGCGTCCTACAATGAGCAGTTCTTC
CASSLRGGASYNEQFF
>TRBJ1-5|.|.|TRBV2
TGTGCCAGCAGTGGTCGTGGGGGGTTCCAGCCCCAGCATTTT
CASSGRGGFQPQHF
>TRBJ2-5|TRBD2|.|TRBV11-2
TGTGCCAGCAGCTTAGGATCGCTAGCGGGGGGTTGGCAAGAGACCCAGTACTTC
CASSLGSLAGGWQETQYF
>TRBJ2-2|TRBD1|.|TRBV5-1
TGCGCCAGCAGCTTGGAGGGCAGGGGGCTTGCCGGGGAGCTGTTTTTT
CASSLEGRGLAGELFF
>TRBJ2-1|.|.|TRBV4-1
TGCGCCAGCAGCCAAGCTTCAAGTTCGGGGGGCCGTGGCTATGAGCAGTTCTTC
CASSQASSSGGRGYEQFF
>TRBJ1-5|.|.|TRBV7-2
TGTGCCAGCAGCTTATCTCTGTTCCGTGGTCAGCCCCAGCATTTT
CASSLSLFRGQPQHF
>TRBJ1-1|TRBD1|.|TRBV2
TGTGCCAGCAGCCGGGGACAGGGGCAAGGAGCTTTCTTT
CASSRGQGQGAFF
>TRBJ2-1|TRBD2|few|TRBV11-3
TGTGCCAGCAGCATTCACGGCGGGGGGATGATCTTC
CASSIHGGGMIF
>TRBJ1-1|TRBD1|.|TRBV4-1
TGCGCCAGCAGCCGAACTACAGGGGTCGACACTGAAGCTTTCTTT
CASSRTTGVDTEAFF
>TRBJ2-5|.|few|TRBV18
TGTGCCAGCTCACCATCCGGGACACAAGAGACCCAGTACTTC
CASSPSGTQETQYF
>TRBJ2-1|TRBD1|.|TRBV6-5
TGTGCCAGCAGTCTGACAGGGGATGAGCAGTTCTTC
CASSLTGDEQFF
>TRBJ2-3|.|.|TRBV30
TGTGCCTGGAGTGCGGGCACAGATACGCAGTATTTT
CAWSAGTDTQYF
>TRBJ2-5|.|few|TRBV5-1
TGCGCCAGCACTCAAACCGGGTCCCCCATGACCCAGTACTTC
CASTQTGSPMTQYF
>TRBJ2-7|TRBD1|once|TRBV6-1
TGTGCCAGCAGTGCCTCGGGACAGCCCCCTTACGAGCAGTACTTC
CASSASGQPPYEQYF
>TRBJ2-2|TRBD2|.|TRBV4-1
TGCGCCAGCAGCCAATTTAGCGGGGGGGCTTTGCCCGGGGAGCTGTTTTTT
CASSQFSGGALPGELFF
>TRBJ2-5|TRBD2|few|TRBV6-5
TGTGCCAGCAGTTACCAGACTAGCGGGACTTTGGGGACCCAGTACTTC
CASSYQTSGTLGTQYF
>TRBJ2-3|TRBD2|.|TRBV2
TGTGCCAGCAGTGAGGCTAGCGGGGCTTCCACAGATACGCAGTATTTT
CASSEASGASTDTQYF
>TRBJ2-2|.|.|TRBV7-6
TGTGCCAGCAGCTCAGTGGGGGGACCCGGGGAGCTGTTTTTT
CASSSVGGPGELFF
>TRBJ1-3|TRBD1|.|TRBV4-3
TGCGCCAGCAGCCTTGCAGGGGGCTCTGGAAACACCATATATTTT
CASSLAGGSGNTIYF
>TRBJ1-3|.|.|TRBV19
TGTGCCAGTAGTTTTCTCCGAGACAGACGAAACACCATATATTTT
CASSFLRDRRNTIYF
>TRBJ1-5|TRBD1|.|TRBV9
TGTGCCAGCAGCATGGGGACAGATAGCAATCAGCCCCAGCATTTT
CASSMGTDSNQPQHF
>TRBJ2-7|TRBD1|few|TRBV18
TGTGCCAGCTCAGGTACAGGGGACCACGAGCAGTACTTC
CASSGTGDHEQYF
>TRBJ2-2|TRBD2|.|TRBV5-1
TGCGCCAGCAGCCGGACTAGCGGGACCTCGAACACCGGGGAGCTGTTTTTT
CASSRTSGTSNTGELFF
>TRBJ2-7|TRBD1|.|TRBV6-1
TGTGCCAGCCAACCTACAGGGGGAAGCTCCTACGAGCAGTACTTC
CASQPTGGSSYEQYF
>TRBJ2-3|.|.|TRBV7-3
TGTGCCAGCAGCAAAAACTCCGCAGATACGCAGTATTTT
CASSKNSADTQYF
>TRBJ2-3|.|.|TRBV6-1
TGTGCCAGCACCCGCGAGGCTAGCACAGATACGCAGTATTTT
CASTREASTDTQYF
>TRBJ2-4|TRBD1|.|TRBV28
TGTGCCAGCAGTTCCGGGACAGAAAGAAACATTCAGTACTTC
CASSSGTERNIQYF
>TRBJ2-2|TRBD2|once|TRBV5-1
TGCGCCAGCAGCTTGGCACTAGCGGTGAACACCGGGGAGCTGTTTTTT
CASSLALAVNTGELFF
>TRBJ2-1|TRBD2|.|TRBV7-9
TGTGCCAGCAGGGGGGGAGGGCCTGGGGCCAATGAGCAGTTCTTC
CASRGGGPGANEQFF
>TRBJ2-5|TRBD1|.|TRBV5-1
TGCGCCAGCTTCGAGCAGGGGGCGGGAGAGACCCAGTACTTC
CASFEQGAGETQYF
>TRBJ1-2|TRBD1|few|TRBV9
TGTGCCAGCAGCGTAGCGACAGGGGAAAACTATGGCTACACCTTC
CASSVATGENYGYTF
>TRBJ1-3|.|.|TRBV5-6
TGTGCCAGCAGCTGGGTCCCTGGAAACACCATATATTTT
CASSWVPGNTIYF
>TRBJ2-3|.|.|TRBV29-1
TGCAGCGTTGCGGCAGGGAGCGGCACAGATACGCAGTATTTT
CSVAAGSGTDTQYF
>TRBJ2-7|.|.|TRBV6-5
TGTGCCAGCAGAACAGGGACGGGCGAGCAGTACTTC
CASRTGTGEQYF
>TRBJ1-1|.|many|TRBV18
TGTGCCAGCTCAGAGGGAGCTTTTGAAGCTTTCTTT
CASSEGAFEAFF
>TRBJ2-7|.|once|TRBV30
TGTGCCCGGGGATTGAGCCACGAGCAGTACTTC
CARGLSHEQYF
>TRBJ2-1|TRBD2|once|TRBV5-4
TGTGCCAGCAGCTTGGAACCCAGCGGGGGGCCCAATGAGCAGTTCTTC
CASSLEPSGGPNEQFF
>TRBJ2-5|.|.|TRBV7-6
TGTGCCAGCAGCCGTGGGGAAGGCCGGAAAGAGACCCAGTACTTC
CASSRGEGRKETQYF
>TRBJ1-5|.|.|TRBV7-8
TGTGCCAGCTCTATTGGTGGAGGGCAGCCCCAGCATTTT
CASSIGGGQPQHF
>TRBJ2-5|.|few|TRBV4-3
TGCGCCAGCAGCCAAGGGGCGGTGGGAAGAGGAGAGACCCAGTACTTC
CASSQGAVGRGETQYF
>TRBJ2-3|TRBD2|many|TRBV6-1
TGTGCCAGCAGTGAAGTAGCGGGGGGCACAGATACGCAGTATTTT
CASSEVAGGTDTQYF
>TRBJ1-1|.|.|TRBV10-3
TGTGCCATCAGTGATAGGGGAGAGAATGAAGCTTTCTTT
CAISDRGENEAFF
>TRBJ2-2|.|.|TRBV27
TGTGCCAGCAGTTCGGGGGGCTGGACCGGGGAGCTGTTTTTT
CASSSGGWTGELFF
>TRBJ1-2|.|.|TRBV18
TGTGCCAGCTCACCCGGCGTTCGGGGGGAAGGTGGCTACACCTTC
CASSPGVRGEGGYTF
>TRBJ2-5|TRBD2|.|TRBV5-1
TGCGCCAGCAGCTTGGAGGCTAGCGGGGTACAAGAGACCCAGTACTTC
CASSLEASGVQETQYF
>TRBJ2-2|TRBD2|.|TRBV27
TGTGCCAGCAGTTTAGCGGGAGTAGGGATTCGTACCGGGGAGCTGTTTTTT
CASSLAGVGIRTGELFF
>TRBJ2-1|.|.|TRBV2
TGTGCCAGGAATACGGGTAATGAGCAGTTCTTC
CARNTGNEQFF
>TRBJ1-2|.|.|TRBV6-1
TGTGCCAGCACCTCGGATGTGGGTGGCTATGGCTACACCTTC
CASTSDVGGYGYTF
>TRBJ1-2|TRBD1|once|TRBV30
TGTGCCTGGGGGACAGGGGGAGGCTACACCTTC
CAWGTGGGYTF
>TRBJ1-2|TRBD1|.|TRBV5-1
TGCGCCAGCAGCTTGGCCCCGACAGGGGGCGGCTATGGCTACACCTTC
CASSLAPTGGGYGYTF
>TRBJ1-4|.|few|TRBV7-9
TGTGCCAGCAGCTTAGGGGGCGGCTATGAAAAACTGTTTTTT
CASSLGGGYEKLFF
>TRBJ2-1|TRBD2|once|TRBV10-3
TGTGCCATCAGTGACTGGGAGCGGGAGGTCAGTGAGCAGTTCTTC
CAISDWEREVSEQFF
>TRBJ2-3|.|few|TRBV30
TGTGCCTGGAGTGTAGGAGGTGGGGGCCCGGATACGCAGTATTTT
CAWSVGGGGPDTQYF